Sequencing of this T cell receptor beta chain was carried out in a study of CD8+CD57+ T cells in acquired aplastic anemia. Genomic DNA acted as the template from which TCR beta VDJ combination and CDR3 sequence profiling were carried out. TCRdb analysed the reads with MiXCR anew, one entry per CDR3 protein. This table holds approximately 300,000 distinct CDR3 sequences, roughly 61% found once. The CDR3 sequence is 15 residues long. The germline V gene has CDR1 SNHLY and CDR2 FYNNEI. Trimming at V came to 4 bases and at J to 3 bases, leaving 7 bases not matched to a gene. In patients chosen for sequencing, flow cytometry had shown CD8+CD57+ cell expansion.

The V call is TRBV2, the J call TRBJ2-7, with 9 nucleotides matching TRBD1. The clonotype was recovered from a human donor with aplastic anemia. The sequencing sample was made of sorted CD4+, CD8+, or CD8+CD57+ T cells (not recorded which) from PBMCs. CDR3 bases: TGTGCCAGCAGTGTCTCACCGGGACAGGGCTACGAGCAGTACTTC. Translating gives CASSVSPGQGYEQYF.